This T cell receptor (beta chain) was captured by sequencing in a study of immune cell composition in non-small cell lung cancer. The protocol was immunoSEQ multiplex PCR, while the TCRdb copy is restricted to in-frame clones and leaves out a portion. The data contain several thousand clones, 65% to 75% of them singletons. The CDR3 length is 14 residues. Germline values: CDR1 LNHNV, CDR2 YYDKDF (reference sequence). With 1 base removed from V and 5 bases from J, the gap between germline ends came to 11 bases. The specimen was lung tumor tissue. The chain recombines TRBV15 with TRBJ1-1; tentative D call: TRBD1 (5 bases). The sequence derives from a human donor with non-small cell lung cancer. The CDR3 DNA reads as TGTGCCACCAGCAGAGGGAGGGGTCAGACTGAAGCTTTCTTT. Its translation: CATSRGRGQTEAFF.